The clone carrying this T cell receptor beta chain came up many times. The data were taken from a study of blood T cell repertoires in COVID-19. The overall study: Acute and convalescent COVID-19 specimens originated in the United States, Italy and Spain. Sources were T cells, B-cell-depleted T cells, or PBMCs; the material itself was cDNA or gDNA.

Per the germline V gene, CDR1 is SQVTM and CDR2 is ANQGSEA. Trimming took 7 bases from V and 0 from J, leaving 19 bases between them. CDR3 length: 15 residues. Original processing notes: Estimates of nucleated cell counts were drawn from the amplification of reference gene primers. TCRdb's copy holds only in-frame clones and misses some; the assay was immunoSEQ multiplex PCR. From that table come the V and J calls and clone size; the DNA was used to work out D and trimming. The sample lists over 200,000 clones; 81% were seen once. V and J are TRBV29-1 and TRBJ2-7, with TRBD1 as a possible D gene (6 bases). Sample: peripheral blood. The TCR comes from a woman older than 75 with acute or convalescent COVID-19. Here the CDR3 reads CSDLNSGQYSYEQYF. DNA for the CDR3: TGCAGCGATTTAAACTCCGGACAGTACTCCTACGAGCAGTACTTC.